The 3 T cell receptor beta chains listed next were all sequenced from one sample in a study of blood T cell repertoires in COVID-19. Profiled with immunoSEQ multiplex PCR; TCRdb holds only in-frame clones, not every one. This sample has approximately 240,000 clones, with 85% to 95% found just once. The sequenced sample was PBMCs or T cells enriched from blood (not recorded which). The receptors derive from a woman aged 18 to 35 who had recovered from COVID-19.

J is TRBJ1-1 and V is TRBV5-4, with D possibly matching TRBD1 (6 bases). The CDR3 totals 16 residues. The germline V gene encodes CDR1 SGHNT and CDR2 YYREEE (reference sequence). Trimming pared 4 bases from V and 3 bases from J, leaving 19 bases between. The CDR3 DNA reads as TGTGCCAGCAGCCCAGCGTCTGTCAGGGGATACACTGAAGCTTTCTTT. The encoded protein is CASSPASVRGYTEAFF.

The CDR3 nucleotides are TGCGCCAGCAGCCAAGTGACGGGATTTGGACAGTGGGGCACTGAAGCTTTCTTT. Translation gives CASSQVTGFGQWGTEAFF. J is TRBJ1-1 and V is TRBV4-3, with a tentative D call TRBD1 (6 bases). The V gene's germline CDR1 is LGHNA and CDR2 YSLEER. The CDR3 spans 18 residues. Trimming left V 1 base short and J 4 bases short, with 22 bases between.

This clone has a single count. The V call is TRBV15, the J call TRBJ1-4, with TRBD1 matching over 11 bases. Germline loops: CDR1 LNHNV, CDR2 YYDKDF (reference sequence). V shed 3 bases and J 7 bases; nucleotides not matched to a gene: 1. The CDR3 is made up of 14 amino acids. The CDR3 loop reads CATSRDRGREKLFF. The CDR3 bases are TGTGCCACCAGCAGGGACAGGGGGCGTGAAAAACTGTTTTTT. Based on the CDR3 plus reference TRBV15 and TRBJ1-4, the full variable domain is DAMVIQNPRYQVTQFGKPVTLSCSQTLNHNVMYWYQQKSSQAPKLLFHYYDKDFNNEADTPDNFQSRRPNTSFCFLDIRSPGLGDTAMYLCATSRDRGREKLFFGSGTQLSVL.